The 14 T cell receptor beta chains presented below share a single source sample, sequenced in a study of cytomegalovirus exposure and HLA in healthy donors. Primers included in the PCR were 60 Vbeta and 13 Jbeta primers. Sequenced by immunoSEQ multiplex PCR; TCRdb stores in-frame clones only, minus some. The sample lists some 160,000 clones; around 10% were seen once. Sequenced: PBMCs. The receptors were gathered from a male donor in good health and CMV-seronegative.

This chain's CDR3 is CASSVGEVGTDTQYF. CDR3 sequence (DNA): TGTGCCAGCAGCGTAGGGGAGGTGGGGACAGATACGCAGTATTTT. This chain links TRBV9 with TRBJ2-3, with D perhaps TRBD2 (6 bases). The CDR3 spans 15 residues. V lost 0 bases, J lost 3 bases, and 11 bases lay in between. In germline, CDR1 is SGDLS, CDR2 YYNGEE. Together with reference TRBV9 and TRBJ2-3, the CDR3 gives the full variable domain: DSGVTQTPKHLITATGQRVTLRCSPRSGDLSVYWYQQSLDQGLQFLIQYYNGEERAKGNILERFSAQQFPDLHSELNLSSLELGDSALYFCASSVGEVGTDTQYFGPGTRLTVL.

This chain uses TRBV4-1 with TRBJ1-2, with D possibly being TRBD1 (6 bases). The CDR3 consists of 13 residues. V lost 4 bases and J 8 bases, leaving 14 bases between the germline ends. Germline values: CDR1 MGHRA, CDR2 YSYEKL. The CDR3, as DNA: TGCGCCAGCAGCCGACCGGACAGTCAAGGCTACACCTTC. Encoded protein: CASSRPDSQGYTF.

This clone was detected a few times. The CDR3 DNA reads as TGTGCCAGCAGCACAGACTATAATTCACCCCTCCACTTT. Protein sequence: CASSTDYNSPLHF. The V gene is TRBV6-5, the J gene TRBJ1-6; D gene unclear. This CDR3 has 13 amino acids. V was cut by 6 bases and J by 3 bases, with 6 bases left in between. CDR1 and CDR2 (germline): MNHEY, SVGAGI.

The rearrangement joins TRBV10-3 to TRBJ2-1, with a possible D match to TRBD1 (6 bases). Germline V gene sequence: CDR1 ENHRY, CDR2 SYGVKD. The CDR3 runs to 16 residues. V was shortened by 2 bases and J by 2 bases, with 13 bases between the two germline ends. The CDR3 loop reads CAISETTGQTYNEQFF. CDR3 sequence (DNA): TGTGCCATCAGTGAGACGACCGGACAGACCTACAATGAGCAGTTCTTC.

This chain connects TRBV4-3 to TRBJ2-3; D unclear. CDR1 is LGHNA, CDR2 YSLEER, per germline. This CDR3 spans 15 amino acids. The V gene lost 1 base and the J gene lost 4 bases, with 12 bases spanning the gap. The CDR3 spells CASSQAFITSDTQYF. In DNA, the CDR3 is TGCGCCAGCAGCCAAGCCTTTATAACTTCAGATACGCAGTATTTT.

The chain joins TRBV11-3 to TRBJ2-4, with a possible D match to TRBD2 (6 bases). Trimming shortened V by 5 bases and J by 7 bases, and 12 bases separated the two germline ends. The CDR3 is made up of 13 amino acids. Germline V gene sequence: CDR1 SGHNT, CDR2 YENEEA. The CDR3 loop reads CASSPGTPNIQYF. The CDR3 DNA reads TGTGCCAGCAGCCCCGGGACTCCCAACATTCAGTACTTC.

The sample holds a few counts of this clone. V and J are TRBV5-1 and TRBJ1-2, with a possible D match to TRBD1 (6 bases). Germline-derived CDR1 and CDR2 are SGHRS and YFSETQ. V shed 1 base and J shed 2 bases, with 12 bases lying between them. This CDR3 comprises 15 residues. The CDR3 bases are TGCGCCAGCAGCTTGACCTCAGGGGCCAACTATGGCTACACCTTC. Protein product: CASSLTSGANYGYTF.

The V gene is TRBV2, the J gene TRBJ1-1, with 7 positions matching TRBD1. The CDR3 extends over 12 amino acids. V trimming: 8 bases; J trimming: 4 bases; junction bases outside the gene matches: 4. The germline V gene has CDR1 SNHLY and CDR2 FYNNEI. In DNA form, the CDR3 reads TGTGCCAGCGAGGGGGCTCGCACTGAAGCTTTCTTT. Translated: CASEGARTEAFF.

This clone has more than one count but fewer than ten. This sequence joins TRBV27 and TRBJ2-2, with D possibly matching TRBD1 (5 bases). Germline V gene sequence: CDR1 MNHEY, CDR2 SMNVEV (reference sequence). This CDR3 spans 14 amino acids. V was cut by 3 bases and J by 3 bases, with 8 bases left in between. The CDR3 DNA follows: TGTGCCAGCAGTTTCGAGACAGACACCGGGGAGCTGTTTTTT. Its translation is CASSFETDTGELFF.

The chain has TRBV27 and TRBJ2-7; TRBD1 aligns across 8 bases. Per the germline V gene, CDR1 is MNHEY and CDR2 is SMNVEV (reference sequence). Germline trimming cut 0 bases from V and 1 base from J; bases unmatched to any gene: 8. The CDR3 is made up of 17 amino acids. The DNA for the CDR3 is TGTGCCAGCAGTTTATCGGCCCAGGGGGCGCGGTCCTACGAGCAGTACTTC. Protein: CASSLSAQGARSYEQYF.

This clone was detected a few times. This chain uses TRBV6-6 with TRBJ2-1; 9 bases map to TRBD1. Trimming at V came to 7 bases and at J to 10 bases, leaving 17 bases not matched to a gene. The CDR3 has 16 amino acids. The germline V gene has CDR1 MNHNY and CDR2 SVGAGI (reference sequence). In nucleotides, the CDR3 is TGTGCCAGCACCTTTGCCGGGACAGGGAGTTACAGAGAGCAGTTCTTC. It codes for CASTFAGTGSYREQFF.

The chain employs TRBV7-2 and TRBJ2-1; TRBD2 aligns across 8 bases. CDR3 length: 15 amino acids. Germline CDR1 is SGHTA and CDR2 is FQGNSA. With 3 bases clipped from V and 6 bases from J, the junction kept 7 bases outside the gene matches. In nucleotides, the CDR3 is TGTGCCAGCAGCTTTGGACTAGCCGGGTCCAATGAGCAGTTCTTC. Amino acids: CASSFGLAGSNEQFF.

The table lists this clone with a few counts. The gene calls are TRBV29-1 and TRBJ2-7, with 12 nucleotides matching TRBD1. CDR1 is SQVTM and CDR2 is ANQGSEA in the germline V gene. The length of the CDR3 is 15 residues. After removal of 3 bases from V and 4 bases from J, the junction contained 7 bases not matched to a gene. DNA for the CDR3: TGCAGCGTTGAGCTTCCGGGACAGGGGGCTTACGAGCAGTACTTC. It translates to CSVELPGQGAYEQYF.

This clone was observed a handful of times. This chain links TRBV6-6 with TRBJ2-4; TRBD2 agrees at 7 bases. The CDR3 runs to 13 residues. V shed 6 bases and J 5 bases; nucleotides not matched to a gene: 4. Germline V CDR1 and CDR2: MNHNY, SVGAGI (reference sequence). CDR3 sequence reads: CASRWGGQNIQYF. Here the CDR3 DNA reads TGTGCCAGCAGGTGGGGAGGGCAAAACATTCAGTACTTC.